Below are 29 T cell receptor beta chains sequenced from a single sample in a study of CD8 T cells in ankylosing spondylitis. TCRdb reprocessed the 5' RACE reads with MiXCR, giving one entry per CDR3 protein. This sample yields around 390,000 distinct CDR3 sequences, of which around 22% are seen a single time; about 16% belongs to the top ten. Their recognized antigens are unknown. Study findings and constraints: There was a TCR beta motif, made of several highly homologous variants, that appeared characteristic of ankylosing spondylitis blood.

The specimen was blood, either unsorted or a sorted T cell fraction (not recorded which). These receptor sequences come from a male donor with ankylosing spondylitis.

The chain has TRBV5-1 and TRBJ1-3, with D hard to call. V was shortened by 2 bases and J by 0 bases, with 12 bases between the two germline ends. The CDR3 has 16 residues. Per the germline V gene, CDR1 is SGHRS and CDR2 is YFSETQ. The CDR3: CASSLSSGYSGNTIYF. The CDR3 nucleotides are TGCGCCAGCAGCTTATCCTCGGGGTACTCTGGAAACACCATATATTTT.

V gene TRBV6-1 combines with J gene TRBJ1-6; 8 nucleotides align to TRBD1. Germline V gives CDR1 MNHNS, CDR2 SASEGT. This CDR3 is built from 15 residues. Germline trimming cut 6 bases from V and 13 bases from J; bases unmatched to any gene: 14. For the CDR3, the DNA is TGTGCCAGCAGCATGGACAGGGATTATACTTCGCCCCTCCACTTT. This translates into CASSMDRDYTSPLHF.

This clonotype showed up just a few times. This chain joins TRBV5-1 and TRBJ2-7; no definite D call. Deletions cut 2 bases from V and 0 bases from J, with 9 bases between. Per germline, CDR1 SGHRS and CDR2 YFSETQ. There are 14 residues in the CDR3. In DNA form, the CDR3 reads TGCGCCAGCAGCTTAACGGAGATCTCCTACGAGCAGTACTTC. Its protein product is CASSLTEISYEQYF.

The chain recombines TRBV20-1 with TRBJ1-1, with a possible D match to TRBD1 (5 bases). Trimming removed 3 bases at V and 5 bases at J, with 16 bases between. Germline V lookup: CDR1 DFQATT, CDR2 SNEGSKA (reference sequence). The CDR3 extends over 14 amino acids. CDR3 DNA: TGCAGTGCTAGGGTTATGGGAGGGGAGACTGAAGCTTTCTTT. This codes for CSARVMGGETEAFF.

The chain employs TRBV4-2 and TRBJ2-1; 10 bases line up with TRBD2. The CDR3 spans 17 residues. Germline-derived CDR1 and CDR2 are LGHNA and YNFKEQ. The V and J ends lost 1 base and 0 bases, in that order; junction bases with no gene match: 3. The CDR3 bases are TGTGCCAGCAGCCAAGTTTCTAGCGGGAGCTCCTACAATGAGCAGTTCTTC. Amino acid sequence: CASSQVSSGSSYNEQFF.

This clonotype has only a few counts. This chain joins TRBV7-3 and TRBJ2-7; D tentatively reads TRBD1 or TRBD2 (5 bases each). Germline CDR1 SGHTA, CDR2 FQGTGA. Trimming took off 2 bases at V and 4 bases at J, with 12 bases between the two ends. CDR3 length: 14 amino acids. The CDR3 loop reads CASSLSGPGYEQYF. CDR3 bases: TGTGCCAGCAGCTTATCGGGACCCGGATACGAGCAGTACTTC. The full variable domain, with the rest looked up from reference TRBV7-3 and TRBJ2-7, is GAGVSQTPSNKVTEKGKYVELRCDPISGHTALYWYRQSLGQGPEFLIYFQGTGAADDSGLPNDRFFAVRPEGSVSTLKIQRTERGDSAVYLCASSLSGPGYEQYFGPGTRLTVT.

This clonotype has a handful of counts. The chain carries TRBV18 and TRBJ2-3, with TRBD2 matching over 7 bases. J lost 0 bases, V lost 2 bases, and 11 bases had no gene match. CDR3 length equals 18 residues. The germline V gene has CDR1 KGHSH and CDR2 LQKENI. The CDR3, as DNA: TGTGCCAGCTCACCAATTCTGACGGATAGCGGGAGCACAGATACGCAGTATTTT. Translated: CASSPILTDSGSTDTQYF.

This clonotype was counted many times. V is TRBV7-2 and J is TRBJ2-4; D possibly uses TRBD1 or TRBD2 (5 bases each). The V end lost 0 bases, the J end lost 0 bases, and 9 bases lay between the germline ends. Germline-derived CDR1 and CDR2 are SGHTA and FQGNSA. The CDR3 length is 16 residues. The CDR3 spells CASSLAGTLAKNIQYF. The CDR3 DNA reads TGTGCCAGCAGCTTAGCAGGGACCTTAGCCAAAAACATTCAGTACTTC.

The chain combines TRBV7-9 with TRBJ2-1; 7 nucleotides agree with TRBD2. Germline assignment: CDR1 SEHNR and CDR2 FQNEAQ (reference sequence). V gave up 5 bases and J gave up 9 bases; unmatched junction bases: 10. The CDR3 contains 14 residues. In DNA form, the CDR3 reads TGTGCCAGCAGCCAAACTAGCGCTAAGAGTGAGCAGTTCTTC. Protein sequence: CASSQTSAKSEQFF.

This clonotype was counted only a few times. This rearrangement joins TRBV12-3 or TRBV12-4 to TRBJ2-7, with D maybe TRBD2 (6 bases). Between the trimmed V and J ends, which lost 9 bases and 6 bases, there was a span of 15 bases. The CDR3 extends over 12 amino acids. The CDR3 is CASSREVSEQYF. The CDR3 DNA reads TGTGCCAGTTCAAGGGAGGTCTCCGAGCAGTACTTC.

The CDR3 DNA sequence: TGTGCCAGCAGCCAAGATCTTAGACACCCAATTTATGGCTACACCTTC. Its protein is CASSQDLRHPIYGYTF. V and J are TRBV4-2 and TRBJ1-2; D uncertain. The V end lost 0 bases, the J end lost 5 bases, and 16 bases lay between the germline ends. Germline CDR1 reads LGHNA; CDR2 reads YNFKEQ. The CDR3 has 16 residues.

CDR3 DNA: TGTGCCAGCTCACCAGGGAATGGTTACGAGCAGTACTTC. Translating gives CASSPGNGYEQYF. This chain links TRBV18 with TRBJ2-7; no firm D call. Germline lookup yields CDR1 KGHSH and CDR2 LQKENI. This CDR3 comprises 13 residues. The V end lost 2 bases, the J end lost 4 bases, and 9 bases lay between the germline ends.

The CDR3 spells CASGNRQGLYYEQYF. CDR3 sequence (DNA): TGTGCCAGCGGAAACCGACAGGGACTATACTACGAGCAGTACTTC. J is TRBJ2-7 and V is TRBV2; the D gene could be TRBD1 or TRBD2 (7 bases each). V was pared by 8 bases and J by 3 bases, with 20 bases between. The germline V gene encodes CDR1 SNHLY and CDR2 FYNNEI. The CDR3 extends over 15 amino acids.

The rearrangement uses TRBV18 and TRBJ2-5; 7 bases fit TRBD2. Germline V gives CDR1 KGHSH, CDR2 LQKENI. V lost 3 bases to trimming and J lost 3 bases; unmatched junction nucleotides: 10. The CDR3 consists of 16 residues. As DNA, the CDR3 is TGTGCCAGCTCACCGGACGGGGGGATCCTCGAAGAGACCCAGTACTTC. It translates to CASSPDGGILEETQYF.

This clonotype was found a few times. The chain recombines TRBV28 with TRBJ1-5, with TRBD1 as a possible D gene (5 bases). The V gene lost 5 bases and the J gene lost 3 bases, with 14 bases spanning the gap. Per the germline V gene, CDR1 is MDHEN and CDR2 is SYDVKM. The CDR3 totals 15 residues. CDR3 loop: CASSAPKGFNQPQHF. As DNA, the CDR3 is TGTGCCAGCAGTGCCCCGAAGGGGTTCAATCAGCCCCAGCATTTT.

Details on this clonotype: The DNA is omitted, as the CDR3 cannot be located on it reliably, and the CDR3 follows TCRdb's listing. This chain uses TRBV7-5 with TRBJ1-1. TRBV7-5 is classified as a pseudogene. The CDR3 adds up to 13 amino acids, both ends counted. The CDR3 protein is CISVSEALPEAFF.

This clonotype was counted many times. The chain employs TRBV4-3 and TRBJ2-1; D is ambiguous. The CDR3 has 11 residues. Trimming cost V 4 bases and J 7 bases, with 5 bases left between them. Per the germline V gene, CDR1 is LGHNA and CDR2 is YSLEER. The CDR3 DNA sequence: TGCGCCAGCAGCCTTTGGAATGAGCAGTTCTTC. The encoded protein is CASSLWNEQFF.

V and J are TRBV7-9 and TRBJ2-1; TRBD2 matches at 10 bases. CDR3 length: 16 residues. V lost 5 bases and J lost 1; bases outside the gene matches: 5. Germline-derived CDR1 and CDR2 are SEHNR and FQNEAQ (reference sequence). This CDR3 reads CASSRTSGKSYNEQFF. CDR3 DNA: TGTGCCAGCAGCCGAACTAGCGGGAAGTCCTACAATGAGCAGTTCTTC. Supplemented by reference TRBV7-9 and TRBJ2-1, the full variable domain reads DTGVSQNPRHKITKRGQNVTFRCDPISEHNRLYWYRQTLGQGPEFLTYFQNEAQLEKSRLLSDRFSAERPKGSFSTLEIQRTEQGDSAMYLCASSRTSGKSYNEQFFGPGTRLTVL.

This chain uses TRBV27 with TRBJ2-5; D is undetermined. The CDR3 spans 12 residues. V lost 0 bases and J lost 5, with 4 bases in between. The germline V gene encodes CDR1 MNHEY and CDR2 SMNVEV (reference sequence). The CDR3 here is CASSLSGETQYF. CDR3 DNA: TGTGCCAGCAGTTTATCGGGGGAGACCCAGTACTTC.

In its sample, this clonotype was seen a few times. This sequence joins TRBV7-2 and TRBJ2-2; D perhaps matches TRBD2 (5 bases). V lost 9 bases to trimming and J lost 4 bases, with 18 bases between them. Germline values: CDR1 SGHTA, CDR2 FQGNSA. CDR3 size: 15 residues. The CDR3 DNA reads TGTGCCAGTCAACCCGCCGGGGTTGGCACCGGGGAGCTGTTTTTT. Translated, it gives CASQPAGVGTGELFF.

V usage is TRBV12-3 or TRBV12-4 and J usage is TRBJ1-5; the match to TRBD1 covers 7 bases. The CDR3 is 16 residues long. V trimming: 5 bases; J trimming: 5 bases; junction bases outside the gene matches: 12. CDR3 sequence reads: CASSRGTGDQDQPQHF. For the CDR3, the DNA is TGTGCCAGCAGTCGCGGTACAGGGGATCAGGATCAGCCCCAGCATTTT.

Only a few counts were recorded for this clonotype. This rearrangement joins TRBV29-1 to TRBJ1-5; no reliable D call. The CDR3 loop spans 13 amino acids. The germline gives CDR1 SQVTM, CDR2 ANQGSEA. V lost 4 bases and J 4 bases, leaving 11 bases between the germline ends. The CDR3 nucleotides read TGCAGCGTTGGGGCTACTCCGAATCAGCCCCAGCATTTT. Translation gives CSVGATPNQPQHF.

Here the CDR3 DNA reads TGTGCCAGCAGTTTAACCTTTACGCAGTATTTT. It yields the protein CASSLTFTQYF. J is TRBJ2-3 and V is TRBV28; D not certain. Trimming stripped 2 bases from V and 8 bases from J, with 5 bases between. The CDR3 is made up of 11 amino acids. The germline V gene has CDR1 MDHEN and CDR2 SYDVKM.

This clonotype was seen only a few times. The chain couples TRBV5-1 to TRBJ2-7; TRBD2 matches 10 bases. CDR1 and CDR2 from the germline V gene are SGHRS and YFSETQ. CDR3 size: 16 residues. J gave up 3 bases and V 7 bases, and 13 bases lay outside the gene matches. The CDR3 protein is CASGEPPSSGSYEQYF. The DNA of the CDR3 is TGCGCCAGCGGCGAGCCACCTTCTAGCGGGAGCTACGAGCAGTACTTC.

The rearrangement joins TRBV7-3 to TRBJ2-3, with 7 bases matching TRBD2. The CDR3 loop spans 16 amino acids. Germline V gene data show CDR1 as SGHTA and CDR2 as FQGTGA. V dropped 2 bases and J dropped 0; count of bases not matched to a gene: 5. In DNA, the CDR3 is TGTGCCAGCAGCTTACAAAGCGGGACTAGCACAGATACGCAGTATTTT. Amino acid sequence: CASSLQSGTSTDTQYF.

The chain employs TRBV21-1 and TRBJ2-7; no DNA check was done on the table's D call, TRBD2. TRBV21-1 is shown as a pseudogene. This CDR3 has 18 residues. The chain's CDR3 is CASSKERTSGYFTYEQYF. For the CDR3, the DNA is TGTGCCAGCAGCAAAGAAAGGACTAGCGGATATTTTACCTACGAGCAGTACTTC.

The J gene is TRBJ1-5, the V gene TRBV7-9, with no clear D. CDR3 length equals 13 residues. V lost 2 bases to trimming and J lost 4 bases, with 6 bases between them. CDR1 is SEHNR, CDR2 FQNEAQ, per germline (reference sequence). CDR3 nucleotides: TGTGCCAGCAGCTTACAAGTAAATCAGCCCCAGCATTTT. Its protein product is CASSLQVNQPQHF.

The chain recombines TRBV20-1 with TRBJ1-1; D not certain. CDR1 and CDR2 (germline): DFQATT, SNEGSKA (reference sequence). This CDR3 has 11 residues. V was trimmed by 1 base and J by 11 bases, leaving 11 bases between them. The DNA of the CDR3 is TGCAGTGCTAGAGTCGGGTTTGAGGCTTTCTTT. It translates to CSARVGFEAFF.

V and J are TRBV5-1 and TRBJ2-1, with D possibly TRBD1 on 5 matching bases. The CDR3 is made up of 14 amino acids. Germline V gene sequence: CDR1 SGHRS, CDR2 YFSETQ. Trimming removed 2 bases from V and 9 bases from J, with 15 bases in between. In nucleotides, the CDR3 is TGCGCCAGCAGCTTCCCCGGACAAGTAGGTGAGCAGTTCTTC. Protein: CASSFPGQVGEQFF.